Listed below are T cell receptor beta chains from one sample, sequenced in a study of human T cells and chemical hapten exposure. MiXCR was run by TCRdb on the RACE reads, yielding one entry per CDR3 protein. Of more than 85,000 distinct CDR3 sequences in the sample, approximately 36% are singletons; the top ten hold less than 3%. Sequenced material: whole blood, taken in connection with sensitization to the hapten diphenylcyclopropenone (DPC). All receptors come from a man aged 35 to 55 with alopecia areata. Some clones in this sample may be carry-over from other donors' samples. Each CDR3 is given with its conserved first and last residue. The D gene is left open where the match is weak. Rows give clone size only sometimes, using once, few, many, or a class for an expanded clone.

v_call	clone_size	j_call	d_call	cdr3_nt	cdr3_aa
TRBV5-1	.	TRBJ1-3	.	TGCGCCAGCAGCGAGGGAACTGGAAACACCATATATTTT	CASSEGTGNTIYF
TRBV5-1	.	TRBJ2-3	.	TGCGCCAGCAGCTTGGATGGGAAGGGCACAGATACGCAGTATTTT	CASSLDGKGTDTQYF
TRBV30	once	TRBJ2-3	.	TGTGCCTGGAGTCCCCGTAAGTGGGCCACTAGCACAGATACGCAGTATTTT	CAWSPRKWATSTDTQYF
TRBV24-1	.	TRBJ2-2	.	TGTGCCACCAGTGATAGAAGGGTCGACACCGGGGAGCTGTTTTTT	CATSDRRVDTGELFF
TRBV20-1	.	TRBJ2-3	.	TGCAGTGCTGGGAGTGGGGGCCCAGATACGCAGTATTTT	CSAGSGGPDTQYF
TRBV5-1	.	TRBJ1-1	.	TGCGCCAGCAGCTTCGGGGGCACTGAAGCTTTCTTT	CASSFGGTEAFF
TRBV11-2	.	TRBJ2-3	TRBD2	TGTGCCAGCAGCGGATTTACTAGCGGGAGTACAGATACGCAGTATTTT	CASSGFTSGSTDTQYF
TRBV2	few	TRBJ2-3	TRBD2	TGTGCCAGCAGCAGGACTAGTCGCACAGATACGCAGTATTTT	CASSRTSRTDTQYF
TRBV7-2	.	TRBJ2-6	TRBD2	TGTGCCAGCAGCCACGGGGGACTAGCGGGAGTATCGGGGGCCAACGTCCTGACTTTC	CASSHGGLAGVSGANVLTF
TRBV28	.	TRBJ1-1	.	TGTGCCAGCAGTTCGGGAGTGAATGAAGCTTTCTTT	CASSSGVNEAFF
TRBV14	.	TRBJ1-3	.	TGTGCCAGCAGCCAAGATAGCCCGAGAAACACCATATATTTT	CASSQDSPRNTIYF
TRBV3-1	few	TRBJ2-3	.	TGTGCCAGCAGCCAAGATCCCTTCCGGCCAGGGGAGGAAGATACGCAGTATTTT	CASSQDPFRPGEEDTQYF
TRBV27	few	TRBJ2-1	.	TGTGCCAGCAGTTATATTAACACTGACAATGAGCAGTTCTTC	CASSYINTDNEQFF
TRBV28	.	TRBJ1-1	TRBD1	TGTGCCAGCAGTGCGTCGGGACAGCGCGTCGACACTGAAGCTTTCTTT	CASSASGQRVDTEAFF
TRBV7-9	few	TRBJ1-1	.	TGTGCCAGCAGCTTACTCCGACAGCCTGAAGCTTTCTTT	CASSLLRQPEAFF
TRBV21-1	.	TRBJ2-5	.	TGTGCCAGCAGCAACCGGACTAGCGGGAGGGTCAGGACCCAGTACTTC	CASSNRTSGRVRTQYF
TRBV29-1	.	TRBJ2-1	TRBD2	TGCAGCGTTGAAGATCTTTCGACTAGCGGGAGGGCCTACAATGAGCAGTTCTTC	CSVEDLSTSGRAYNEQFF
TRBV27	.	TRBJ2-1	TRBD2	TGTGCCAGCAGTTTATCGGCGGGAGTTTTCTTCGATGAGCAGTTCTTC	CASSLSAGVFFDEQFF
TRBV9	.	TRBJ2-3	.	TGTGCCAGCAGCGTAGTTGGGGAATTCACAGATACGCAGTATTTT	CASSVVGEFTDTQYF
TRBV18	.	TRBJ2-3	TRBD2	TGTGCCAGCTCGTTTAGCGGGCCTAGCACAGATACGCAGTATTTT	CASSFSGPSTDTQYF
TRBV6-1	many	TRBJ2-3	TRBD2	TGTGCCAGCAGTGAGCAAGCGGGAGCGGCAGATACGCAGTATTTT	CASSEQAGAADTQYF
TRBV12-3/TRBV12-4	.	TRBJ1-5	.	TGTGCCAGCAGTCTAAGGGGGGGTAACGGCAATCAGCCCCAGCATTTT	CASSLRGGNGNQPQHF
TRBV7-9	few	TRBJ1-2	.	TGTGCCAGCAGCCCAGACAGTCCTGGCTACACCTTC	CASSPDSPGYTF
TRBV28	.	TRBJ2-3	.	TGTGCCAGCAGTTTGGTCGGCGGCACAGATACGCAGTATTTT	CASSLVGGTDTQYF
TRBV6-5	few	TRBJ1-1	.	TGTGCCACCTTTAGGCGGATACAGGGGAACACTGAAGCTTTCTTT	CATFRRIQGNTEAFF
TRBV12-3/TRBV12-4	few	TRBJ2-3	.	TGTGCCAGCAGTTCAACTCCTAGTTATACGCAGTATTTT	CASSSTPSYTQYF
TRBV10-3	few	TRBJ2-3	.	TGTGCCATCATGGGAGCGGGTGATACGCAGTATTTT	CAIMGAGDTQYF
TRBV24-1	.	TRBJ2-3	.	TGTGCCACCAGTGATCGCGGGCCAAGCACAGATACGCAGTATTTT	CATSDRGPSTDTQYF
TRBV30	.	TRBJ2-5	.	TGTGCCTGGAGTGCGGGGGAACTGGAGACCCAGTACTTC	CAWSAGELETQYF
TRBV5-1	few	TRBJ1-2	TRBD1	TGCGCCAGCAGCTCGGGACAGCCGGGCTATGGCTACACCTTC	CASSSGQPGYGYTF
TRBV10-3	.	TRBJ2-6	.	TGTGCCATCAGTGAGTCGCAGGCCCGCCCCGGGGCCAACGTCCTGACTTTC	CAISESQARPGANVLTF
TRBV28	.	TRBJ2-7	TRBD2	TGTGCCAGCAGTCGCGGACTAGCGGGAGTCGAGCAGTACTTC	CASSRGLAGVEQYF
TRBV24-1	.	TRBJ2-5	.	TGTGCCACCAGTGATTCCCTTATTCAAGAGACCCAGTACTTC	CATSDSLIQETQYF
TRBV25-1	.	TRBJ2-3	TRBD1	TGTGCCAGCAGTGGGACAGGGGCAGATACGCAGTATTTT	CASSGTGADTQYF
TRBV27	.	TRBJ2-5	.	TGTGCCAGCACCACCGGCCCCAAGGAGACCCAGTACTTC	CASTTGPKETQYF
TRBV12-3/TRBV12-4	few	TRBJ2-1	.	TGTGCCAGCAGCGACCCTTCTAGCTCCCTGGCTAATGAGCAGTTCTTC	CASSDPSSSLANEQFF
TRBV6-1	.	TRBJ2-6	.	TGTGCCAGCAGTGGAAGGGGCTCTGGGGCCAACGTCCTGACTTTC	CASSGRGSGANVLTF
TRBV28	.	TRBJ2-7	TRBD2	TGTGCCACCATGAGCGGGAGAGGATACGAGCAGTACTTC	CATMSGRGYEQYF
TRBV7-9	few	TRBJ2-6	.	TGTGCCAGCAGCTCTTCGCAGTTCTCTGGGGCCAACGTCCTGACTTTC	CASSSSQFSGANVLTF
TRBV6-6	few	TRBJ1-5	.	TGTGCCAGCAGTTACCTGAATCAGCCCCAGCATTTT	CASSYLNQPQHF
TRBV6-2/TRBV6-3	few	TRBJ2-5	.	TGTGCCAGCAGGCAACCGGGAAGCCAGTACTTC	CASRQPGSQYF
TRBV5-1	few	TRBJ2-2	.	TGCGCCAGCAGCTTGTCGTGGAAGGGGACCGGGGAGCTGTTTTTT	CASSLSWKGTGELFF
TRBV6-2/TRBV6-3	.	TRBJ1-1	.	TGTGCCAGCAGTTCCGGACCCTTAGGAGCTTTCTTT	CASSSGPLGAFF
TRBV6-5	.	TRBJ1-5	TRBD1	TGTGCCAGCAGGCCAGGGACAGGGGGCTTTGGGGTTAGCAATCAGCCCCAGCATTTT	CASRPGTGGFGVSNQPQHF